This is a list of T cell receptor beta chains from one sample in a study of neurological immune-mediated disorders. TCRdb ran MiXCR on the 5' RACE reads and lists one entry per CDR3 protein. In the table there are approximately 30,000 distinct CDR3 sequences, over 3.5% of which are singletons. Sequenced input: CD4+ T cells from blood. The receptors originated from a woman aged 40 to 50 in good health. Each CDR3 is given with its conserved first and last residue. D genes are given only for firm matches. Rows may omit the clone size; those that give it use once, few, many or a size class.

D	V	J	size	CDR3	DNA
.	TRBV29-1	TRBJ1-4	many	CSVARDNEKLFF	TGCAGCGTTGCCAGGGATAATGAAAAACTGTTTTTT
.	TRBV3-1	TRBJ1-3	many	CASSQVSWESGNTIYF	TGTGCCAGCAGCCAAGTCTCGTGGGAATCCGGAAACACCATATATTTT
.	TRBV10-2	TRBJ2-5	many	CASSPPGETQYF	TGCGCCAGCAGTCCCCCTGGGGAGACCCAGTACTTC
.	TRBV3-1	TRBJ2-2	many	CASSQDRNTGELFF	TGTGCCAGCAGCCAGGACAGGAACACCGGGGAGCTGTTTTTT
TRBD2	TRBV12-3/TRBV12-4	TRBJ2-1	many	CASSFLTSGHSYNEQFF	TGTGCCAGCAGTTTCCTAACTAGCGGCCACTCCTACAATGAGCAGTTCTTC
TRBD1	TRBV12-3/TRBV12-4	TRBJ2-5	many	CASSPGTGGGETQYF	TGTGCCAGCAGTCCAGGGACAGGAGGAGGGGAGACCCAGTACTTC
.	TRBV11-2	TRBJ1-1	many	CASSPGRNTEAFF	TGTGCCAGCAGTCCTGGACGGAACACTGAAGCTTTCTTT
TRBD2	TRBV5-1	TRBJ2-7	many	CASSPGTSGSEQYF	TGCGCCAGCAGCCCAGGGACTAGCGGGAGCGAGCAGTACTTC
.	TRBV7-5	TRBJ2-7	.	CISVPEAVGYEQYF	.
.	TRBV20-1	TRBJ2-5	many	CSASQGSETQYF	TGCAGTGCCTCACAGGGTTCCGAGACCCAGTACTTC
.	TRBV10-3	TRBJ2-1	many	CATLPGAEDEQFF	TGTGCCACCCTACCAGGGGCGGAGGATGAGCAGTTCTTC
.	TRBV4-2	TRBJ2-2	many	CASSQAKTANTGELFF	TGTGCCAGCAGCCAAGCTAAGACAGCGAACACCGGGGAGCTGTTTTTT
TRBD1	TRBV4-2	TRBJ2-1	many	CASSPGTGSLFF	TGTGCCAGCAGTCCTGGGACAGGGAGTCTGTTCTTC
.	TRBV27	TRBJ2-7	many	CASSLSSRGTYEQYF	TGTGCCAGCAGTTTATCTTCCCGGGGGACCTACGAGCAGTACTTC
.	TRBV7-8	TRBJ2-2	many	CASSLVNGGTGELFF	TGTGCCAGCAGCTTAGTCAATGGCGGAACCGGGGAGCTGTTTTTT
TRBD2	TRBV20-1	TRBJ2-1	many	CSAPGLALNNEQFF	TGCAGTGCCCCGGGACTAGCTCTAAACAATGAGCAGTTCTTC
TRBD1	TRBV6-1	TRBJ2-6	many	CASRLGGDGANVLTF	TGTGCCAGCAGATTAGGGGGCGACGGGGCCAACGTCCTGACTTTC
TRBD1	TRBV2	TRBJ2-4	.	CASRLFQGADIQYF	TGTGCCAGCAGATTATTTCAGGGGGCGGACATTCAGTACTTC
TRBD1	TRBV5-1	TRBJ1-2	many	CASSPGTGYGYTF	TGCGCCAGCAGCCCCGGGACAGGGTATGGCTACACCTTC
.	TRBV19	TRBJ1-1	few	CATREGGNTEAFF	TGTGCCACCCGAGAGGGGGGGAACACTGAAGCTTTCTTT
.	TRBV27	TRBJ1-6	many	CATKTGHLGDSPLHF	TGTGCCACTAAAACGGGGCACTTAGGAGATTCACCCCTCCACTTT
.	TRBV4-1	TRBJ2-1	many	CASSQRQQGTYNEQFF	TGCGCCAGCAGCCAGAGACAACAGGGCACGTACAATGAGCAGTTCTTC
.	TRBV4-1	TRBJ2-7	.	CAPIARATMDGQYF	TGCGCCCCTATCGCCAGGGCCACCATGGATGGGCAGTACTTC
.	TRBV5-1	TRBJ2-6	many	CASSLVGSSGANVLTF	TGCGCCAGCAGCTTAGTCGGTAGCTCTGGGGCCAACGTCCTGACTTTC
.	TRBV20-1	TRBJ2-2	many	CSAVQGRVELFF	TGCAGTGCAGTACAGGGCAGGGTGGAGCTGTTTTTT
TRBD1	TRBV5-1	TRBJ1-1	many	CASSLASARGGNTEAFF	TGCGCCAGCAGCTTGGCCAGTGCCAGGGGGGGGAACACTGAAGCTTTCTTT
TRBD1	TRBV19	TRBJ1-6	many	CASSTSPGTGGNSPLHF	TGTGCCAGTAGTACCTCCCCCGGGACAGGTGGAAATTCACCCCTCCACTTT
.	TRBV14	TRBJ2-7	many	CASSQQGGFYEQYF	TGTGCCAGCAGCCAACAGGGAGGATTTTACGAGCAGTACTTC
TRBD2	TRBV19	TRBJ2-7	many	CASSRTSREQYF	TGTGCCAGTAGTCGGACTAGCCGCGAGCAGTACTTC